This TCR beta chain was recovered during a study of vaccination effects on CD4 cells after COVID-19. Study information: Expansion with viral peptide pools was applied to antigen-specific CD4+ T cells by the ViraFEST assay prior to sequencing. Post-vaccine draws lagged the second dose by a median of 72 days.

Data came from immunoSEQ multiplex PCR; TCRdb stores just in-frame clones and leaves some out. The data contain 40,000 to 45,000 clones, about 70% of them seen just once; the ten biggest clones take up 6% to 8.5%. Concerning this clone: Its antigen is unknown.

Once cultured for about 9 days, the cells underwent separation to obtain CD4+ T cells. Participants got two doses of BNT162b2 or mRNA-1273 vaccine. Nucleocapsid antibodies stayed negative before and after vaccination, showing no earlier SARS-CoV-2 infection. IL-2 medium supplanted half the medium on days 3 and 7. The sequence derives from a human donor who received a COVID-19 vaccine. Source: CD4+ T cells from PBMCs cultured without peptide, taken after COVID-19 vaccination.

The CDR3 region is CASSLGLAEETQYF. In nucleotides, the CDR3 is TGTGCCAGCAGCCTGGGACTAGCGGAAGAGACCCAGTACTTC. This chain uses TRBV7-9 with TRBJ2-5, with 11 bases that match TRBD2. This CDR3 comprises 14 residues. Germline CDR1 is SEHNR and CDR2 is FQNEAQ (reference sequence). Losses at the gene ends were 5 bases for V and 3 bases for J; bases not matched to a gene: 2.